A selection of T cell receptor beta chains follows, all from one sample in a study of human T cells and chemical hapten exposure. TCRdb re-analysed the RACE reads in MiXCR, keeping a single row per CDR3 protein. The sample has approximately 97,000 distinct CDR3 sequences; 27% are singletons. Sample: whole blood, taken in connection with sensitization to the hapten diphenylcyclopropenone (DPC). Receptor source: a man aged 35-49 years with alopecia areata. Some clones in this sample may be carry-over from other donors' samples. Each CDR3 is given with its conserved first and last residue. The D gene is left open where the match is weak. Not all rows give a size; the values are once, few, many and, for expanded clones, a class.

len	j_gene	d_gene	v_gene	abundance	CDR3nt	CDR3aa
14	TRBJ1-6	.	TRBV20-1	few	TGCAGTGCGGTTCGACAGCAGCATAATTCACCCCTCCACTTT	CSAVRQQHNSPLHF
12	TRBJ2-7	.	TRBV20-1	many	TGCAGTGCTCTCGGGACATACGACGAGCAGTACTTC	CSALGTYDEQYF
12	TRBJ2-7	.	TRBV29-1	.	TGCAGCGTTGAATGGGGCTCCTACGAGCAGTACTTC	CSVEWGSYEQYF
17	TRBJ2-7	TRBD1	TRBV7-9	.	TGTGCCAGCAGCTTGACTATGGGGCCGAAGGGGGCCGACGAGCAGTACTTC	CASSLTMGPKGADEQYF
14	TRBJ2-2	.	TRBV12-3/TRBV12-4	few	TGTGCCAGCATCAAACAGGGCGCCACCGGGGAGCTGTTTTTT	CASIKQGATGELFF
16	TRBJ1-2	.	TRBV25-1	.	TGTGCCAGCAGTGACCAGATAAGCGGGTCTAACTATGGCGACACCTTC	CASSDQISGSNYGDTF
16	TRBJ2-3	TRBD2	TRBV7-2	many	TGTGCCAGCAGCTTAGTTTCTAGCGGGGCCACAGATACGCAGTATTTT	CASSLVSSGATDTQYF
14	TRBJ2-3	.	TRBV18	.	TGTGCCAGCTCACAGACATCTAGCACAGATACGCAGTATTTT	CASSQTSSTDTQYF
15	TRBJ1-4	TRBD1	TRBV16	few	TGTGCCAGCAGCCCTTCACGGACAGGGCATGAAAAACTGTTTTTT	CASSPSRTGHEKLFF
16	TRBJ2-2	TRBD1	TRBV20-1	few	TGCAGTGCTCGGCCCAGGGGGCGCATCCACACCGGGGAGCTGTTTTTT	CSARPRGRIHTGELFF
12	TRBJ2-1	.	TRBV12-3/TRBV12-4	few	TGTGCCAGCAGTTCGGGGTACCATGAGCAGTTCTTC	CASSSGYHEQFF
15	TRBJ1-4	.	TRBV20-1	.	TGCAGTGCTACCCCTTATCAGGAGGTTCGAGAAAAACTGTTTTTT	CSATPYQEVREKLFF
17	TRBJ2-3	TRBD2	TRBV28	few	TGTGCCAGCAGTTCCGGGACTAGCGGAGTCAGCACAGATACGCAGTATTTT	CASSSGTSGVSTDTQYF
15	TRBJ2-1	TRBD2	TRBV30	.	TGTGCCTGGAGACTAGCGGGAGGGCGGTACAATGAGCAGTTCTTC	CAWRLAGGRYNEQFF
17	TRBJ1-3	TRBD1	TRBV7-8	.	TGTGCCAGCAGCTTACGGGACAGGGTGTTTCCTGGAAACACCATATATTTT	CASSLRDRVFPGNTIYF
13	TRBJ2-7	.	TRBV7-9	few	TGTGCCAGCGGGACGGTTTCCTCCTACGAGCAGTACTTC	CASGTVSSYEQYF
15	TRBJ2-7	TRBD1	TRBV2	few	TGTGCCAGCAGTGAAGCTGGACAGGGGGCGTCTGAGCAGTACTTC	CASSEAGQGASEQYF
14	TRBJ2-7	TRBD2	TRBV5-4	few	TGTGCCAGCAGCAAAAGCGGGAGCTCCTACGAGCAGTACTTC	CASSKSGSSYEQYF
13	TRBJ2-7	.	TRBV7-7	few	TGTGCCAGCAGTTCGGGAGCTACGAACCAGCAGTACTTC	CASSSGATNQQYF
16	TRBJ2-1	.	TRBV28	.	TGTGCCAGCAGTCCCCCGGGCAGGGGAAGCGGCAATGAGCAGTTCTTC	CASSPPGRGSGNEQFF
16	TRBJ2-5	.	TRBV14	.	TGTGCCAGCAGCCAAGATTGGTCCGGGCGTCAAGAGACCCAGTACTTC	CASSQDWSGRQETQYF
13	TRBJ1-1	.	TRBV20-1	many	TGCAGTGCCCGTGGACGGGCGGACACTGAAGCTTTCTTT	CSARGRADTEAFF
12	TRBJ2-7	TRBD2	TRBV2	.	TGTGCCAGCAGTGCTAGCGGCGTCCGCCAGTACTTC	CASSASGVRQYF
15	TRBJ1-5	.	TRBV2	.	TGTGCCAGCAGTTTTTTCACAGGGTCCGGCCAGCCCCAGCATTTT	CASSFFTGSGQPQHF
14	TRBJ2-5	TRBD1	TRBV12-3/TRBV12-4	few	TGTGCCAGCAGTCAGGGGGTTTTGAAAGAGACCCAGTACTTC	CASSQGVLKETQYF
15	TRBJ2-3	TRBD2	TRBV9	.	TGTGCCAGCAGCGTAGCGGCCGGGAGGACAGATACGCAGTATTTT	CASSVAAGRTDTQYF
15	TRBJ1-5	.	TRBV12-3/TRBV12-4	.	TGTGCCAGCAGCCAGGACAGCCTTAGCAATCAGCCCCAGCATTTT	CASSQDSLSNQPQHF
15	TRBJ2-4	TRBD1	TRBV12-3/TRBV12-4	many	TGTGCCAGCAGTTTAAGGGGACAGTTCAAAAACATTCAGTACTTC	CASSLRGQFKNIQYF
14	TRBJ1-1	.	TRBV7-2	few	TGTGCCAGCAGCTTAGGGGGCTTTCGGACTGAAGCTTTCTTT	CASSLGGFRTEAFF
16	TRBJ2-6	.	TRBV20-1	once	TGCAGTGCTAGACCTGGGGCAGGGGTTGGGGCCAACGTCCTGACTTTC	CSARPGAGVGANVLTF
13	TRBJ2-1	.	TRBV6-1	few	TGTGCCAGCAGTAAAGAAACAGGGTATGAGCAGTTCTTC	CASSKETGYEQFF
17	TRBJ2-6	.	TRBV23-1	.	TGCGCCAGCAGTGATGGTGGACGGGGCTCTGGGGCCAACGTCCTGACTTTC	CASSDGGRGSGANVLTF
14	TRBJ2-5	.	TRBV5-1	.	TGCGCCAGCAGCTTGGCAGGCGGAGACGAGACCCAGTACTTC	CASSLAGGDETQYF
15	TRBJ2-2	TRBD1	TRBV12-3/TRBV12-4	.	TGTGCCAGCAGACCCGGGACAGGGAAAACCGGGGAGCTGTTTTTT	CASRPGTGKTGELFF
15	TRBJ2-7	TRBD2	TRBV20-1	.	TGCAGTGCTTACCCCACTAGCGGGAGTCTCCCCGAGCAGTACTTC	CSAYPTSGSLPEQYF
13	TRBJ2-7	TRBD2	TRBV20-1	few	TGCAGTGCAACTACTAGCGGAAAGTACGAGCAGTACTTC	CSATTSGKYEQYF
15	TRBJ1-5	TRBD1	TRBV15	.	TGTGCCACCAGCAAAGGGGGCGCGAGCAATCAGCCCCAGCATTTT	CATSKGGASNQPQHF
13	TRBJ1-1	TRBD1	TRBV11-2	.	TGTGCCAGCAGCTTAGGACAGGGTCGTGAAGCTTTCTTT	CASSLGQGREAFF
16	TRBJ2-3	TRBD2	TRBV28	few	TGTGCCAGCAGTCTCCGGACTAGCGGGTTTTTGGATACGCAGTATTTT	CASSLRTSGFLDTQYF
13	TRBJ2-3	.	TRBV7-9	.	TGTGCCAGCACCAAAAGGGGCACAGATACGCAGTATTTT	CASTKRGTDTQYF
12	TRBJ2-5	.	TRBV20-1	few	TGCAGTGCTGACGGGGGCCAAGAGACCCAGTACTTC	CSADGGQETQYF
14	TRBJ2-5	.	TRBV7-2	.	TGTGCCAGCAGCCCACTTAGAATAGCGGAGACCCAGTACTTC	CASSPLRIAETQYF
14	TRBJ2-3	.	TRBV9	.	TGTGCCAGCAGCGTAGGCGTGGAAGGAGTGACGCAGTATTTT	CASSVGVEGVTQYF
13	TRBJ2-1	.	TRBV29-1	.	TGCAGCGTTTCTAGCGCCCTGGGGAATGAGCAGTTCTTC	CSVSSALGNEQFF
16	TRBJ2-3	TRBD2	TRBV6-5	.	TGTGCCAGCAGTTACGGGGCGGGAGGGCCGCCAGATACGCAGTATTTT	CASSYGAGGPPDTQYF
13	TRBJ2-7	.	TRBV6-1	few	TGTGCCAGCAGTGCAGTCTGCCCCTACGAGCAGTACTTC	CASSAVCPYEQYF
13	TRBJ2-1	.	TRBV12-5	many	TGTGCTAGTGGTTTGTCGGCGGGAACTGAGCAGTTCTTC	CASGLSAGTEQFF
14	TRBJ1-2	TRBD1	TRBV20-1	.	TGCAGTGCTAGAGCCGGGACAGCCAACTATGGCTACACCTTC	CSARAGTANYGYTF
11	TRBJ2-1	.	TRBV7-9	few	TGTGCCAGCAGCTTAGATCCTGAGCAGTTCTTC	CASSLDPEQFF
15	TRBJ1-4	.	TRBV27	few	TGTGCCAGCAGTGTCGGACGGGCCGATAATGAAAAACTGTTTTTT	CASSVGRADNEKLFF
13	TRBJ1-2	.	TRBV12-3/TRBV12-4	few	TGTGCCAGCAGTGGGACAAGAAACTATGGCTACACCTTC	CASSGTRNYGYTF
11	TRBJ2-7	.	TRBV28	many	TGTGCCAGCAGTTCCTACCCCCCCCAGTACTTC	CASSSYPPQYF